This record looks at one TCR beta chain sequence and its context. Antigen unknown. This sample is drawn from a study of cytomegalovirus exposure and HLA in healthy donors. Findings and caveats of the study: In a later analysis, donors in an Asian-associated ancestry cluster reportedly had fewer N-insertions in productive TCRs than the cohort mean. The study put some 150 TCR beta chains on its list as cytomegalovirus-associated.

The PCR employed 60 Vbeta primers together with 13 Jbeta primers. Assay: immunoSEQ multiplex PCR; the TCRdb copy retains only in-frame clones and omits some. The sample lists about 180,000 clones, 77% occurring once. The CDR3 has 13 residues. CDR1 KGHSH and CDR2 LQKENI come from the germline V gene. V gave up 2 bases and J gave up 4 bases, with 8 bases separating them. This clonotype originated in a man aged 18 to 35 in good health and CMV-seronegative. The chain carries TRBV18 and TRBJ1-2, with a tentative D call TRBD1 (5 bases). Sequenced sample: PBMCs. Written as DNA, the CDR3 is TGTGCCAGCTCACCAGCAGGGCCCTATGGCTACACCTTC. As protein: CASSPAGPYGYTF. Combining the CDR3 with reference TRBV18 and TRBJ1-2 gives the whole variable domain NAGVMQNPRHLVRRRGQEARLRCSPMKGHSHVYWYRQLPEEGLKFMVYLQKENIIDESGMPKERFSAEFPKEGPSILRIQQVVRGDSAAYFCASSPAGPYGYTFGSGTRLTVV.